The 15 T cell receptor beta chains presented below share a single source sample, sequenced in a study of identical twins. Each CDR3 protein is one row after TCRdb ran MiXCR on the 5' RACE reads. Of just over 500,000 distinct CDR3 sequences listed, 20% to 25% are singletons. This sample was also put to use in a study of T cells expressing NK-cell markers.

The sample comprised CD4+ T cells sorted from blood. The source of these receptors is a young woman in good health.

The CDR3 here is CASSYAGVQFF. CDR3 DNA sequence: TGTGCCAGCAGTTACGCGGGAGTGCAGTTCTTC. The V gene is TRBV6-2 or TRBV6-3, the J gene TRBJ2-1, with 7 bases fitting TRBD2. Germline lookup yields CDR1 MNHEY and CDR2 SVGEGT. V dropped 2 bases and J dropped 12; count of bases not matched to a gene: 1. The CDR3 sequence is 11 residues long.

This chain connects TRBV7-2 to TRBJ2-3; TRBD2 matches 9 bases. The CDR3 has 16 amino acids. The trim removed 5 bases at V and 2 bases at J, leaving 8 bases unmatched. CDR1 SGHTA and CDR2 FQGNSA come from the germline V gene. The CDR3 loop is CASSPGLAPNTDTQYF. The CDR3 coding sequence is TGTGCCAGCAGCCCGGGACTAGCCCCTAACACAGATACGCAGTATTTT.

The chain recombines TRBV2 with TRBJ2-1, with D perhaps TRBD2 (6 bases). V was clipped by 3 bases and J by 4 bases, with 10 bases between them. Germline V gives CDR1 SNHLY, CDR2 FYNNEI. CDR3 length equals 14 residues. In nucleotides, the CDR3 is TGTGCCAGCAGTGATGCGGGGAAATACAATGAGCAGTTCTTC. It specifies CASSDAGKYNEQFF.

This clonotype was counted between two and nine times. The V gene is TRBV27, the J gene TRBJ2-1; a possible D gene is TRBD2 (5 bases). The CDR3 extends over 14 amino acids. Germline CDR1 and CDR2: MNHEY and SMNVEV (reference sequence). V shed 7 bases and J shed 1 base, with 11 bases lying between them. CDR3 DNA: TGTGCCAGCAATGCCGGGAAGTCCTACAATGAGCAGTTCTTC. Its protein product is CASNAGKSYNEQFF.

The V gene is TRBV4-1, the J gene TRBJ1-1, with no clear D. Trimming stripped 0 bases from V and 10 bases from J, with 15 bases between. This CDR3 is built from 14 residues. Germline V gene sequence: CDR1 MGHRA, CDR2 YSYEKL. The DNA for the CDR3 is TGCGCCAGCAGCCAAGATATCTTTGGTCAGTCAGCTTTCTTT. Protein: CASSQDIFGQSAFF.

This sequence joins TRBV20-1 and TRBJ2-7; 10 nucleotides line up with TRBD1. The CDR3 contains 13 residues. Trimming cost V 6 bases and J 5 bases; bases outside gene matches: 7. The germline gives CDR1 DFQATT, CDR2 SNEGSKA (reference sequence). The CDR3 coding sequence is TGCAGTGCAGACAGGGACAGGGGCCACGAGCAGTACTTC. Protein sequence: CSADRDRGHEQYF.

In this sample, this clonotype turned up a few times. The J gene is TRBJ2-1, the V gene TRBV20-1, with 9 nucleotides matching TRBD2. The CDR3 length is 14 residues. V was clipped by 3 bases and J by 7 bases; unmatched bases: 7. Per germline, CDR1 DFQATT and CDR2 SNEGSKA (reference sequence). The CDR3 protein is CSASRGLADNEQFF. Written as DNA, the CDR3 is TGCAGTGCTAGTAGGGGACTAGCAGATAATGAGCAGTTCTTC.

This chain links TRBV12-3 or TRBV12-4 with TRBJ1-6, with TRBD1 matching 8 bases. The CDR3 runs to 15 residues. Unmatched junction bases numbered 6, after V lost 4 bases and J lost 7 bases. CDR3 coding DNA: TGTGCCAGCAGTTCGCGACAGGGGTGGAATTCACCCCTCCACTTT. Its protein is CASSSRQGWNSPLHF.

The chain recombines TRBV4-3 with TRBJ2-3; perhaps TRBD1 as D (5 bases). Germline CDR1 is LGHNA and CDR2 is YSLEER. V gave up 4 bases and J gave up 0 bases, with 11 bases separating them. This CDR3 has 15 amino acids. CDR3 nucleotides: TGCGCCAGCAGCCCGACAGAGTCTAGCACAGATACGCAGTATTTT. It specifies CASSPTESSTDTQYF.

This clonotype came up a few times. The rearrangement joins TRBV20-1 to TRBJ2-7, with 7 bases matching TRBD2. CDR1 and CDR2 (germline): DFQATT, SNEGSKA (reference sequence). The junction had 4 bases not matched to a gene; V was cut back by 5 bases and J by 3 bases. The CDR3 has 12 residues. This chain's CDR3 is CSAWGGNYEQYF. The CDR3 DNA is TGCAGTGCTTGGGGGGGAAACTACGAGCAGTACTTC.

This clonotype was counted ten times or more. The V gene is TRBV5-1, the J gene TRBJ2-1; tentatively, D is TRBD2 (5 bases). Trimming stripped 5 bases from V and 3 bases from J, with 12 bases between. Per the germline V gene, CDR1 is SGHRS and CDR2 is YFSETQ. The CDR3 contains 14 residues. CDR3 sequence (DNA): TGCGCCAGCAGTTCTAGGGCGGGCTACAATGAGCAGTTCTTC. Translated, it gives CASSSRAGYNEQFF. Based on the CDR3 plus reference TRBV5-1 and TRBJ2-1, the full variable domain is KAGVTQTPRYLIKTRGQQVTLSCSPISGHRSVSWYQQTPGQGLQFLFEYFSETQRNKGNFPGRFSGRQFSNSRSEMNVSTLELGDSALYLCASSSRAGYNEQFFGPGTRLTVL.

The chain is built from TRBV10-3 and TRBJ2-2; 9 nucleotides align to TRBD2. J lost 6 bases, V lost 8 bases, and 4 bases had no gene match. The length of the CDR3 is 13 residues. Germline-derived CDR1 and CDR2 are ENHRY and SYGVKD. This chain's CDR3 is CAIGREGPGELFF. The CDR3 region has the DNA TGTGCCATCGGGCGGGAGGGCCCCGGGGAGCTGTTTTTT.

The genes are TRBV2 and TRBJ2-1; TRBD2 matches at 9 bases. The CDR3 totals 17 residues. The trim removed 3 bases at V and 2 bases at J, leaving 8 bases unmatched. Germline CDR1 SNHLY, CDR2 FYNNEI. The CDR3 region has the DNA TGTGCCAGCAGTGAGAGGGCTAGCGGGACTACCTACAATGAGCAGTTCTTC. It yields the protein CASSERASGTTYNEQFF.

The chain joins TRBV20-1 to TRBJ2-1, with D unclear. CDR3 size: 12 residues. The germline V gene encodes CDR1 DFQATT and CDR2 SNEGSKA (reference sequence). Here the CDR3 DNA reads TGCAGAGCCGCTTACTCCTACAATGAGCAGTTCTTC. Translation gives CRAAYSYNEQFF.

The table lists this clonotype with a few counts. The chain couples TRBV9 to TRBJ2-1; no clear D gene. Trimming stripped 4 bases from V and 5 bases from J, with 16 bases between. The V gene's germline CDR1 is SGDLS and CDR2 YYNGEE. CDR3 length: 15 residues. CDR3 DNA: TGTGCCAGCAGCCCCCGGGCCCTACCCCACAATGAGCAGTTCTTC. Translation gives CASSPRALPHNEQFF.